This entry describes one T cell receptor beta chain. The entry originates in a study of blood T cell repertoires in COVID-19. V was pared by 4 bases and J by 7 bases, with 8 bases of the junction left unmatched. CDR3 length: 14 residues. In germline, CDR1 is SNHLY, CDR2 FYNNEI. Some clones are missing from TCRdb's copy, which holds only in-frame ones; the method was immunoSEQ multiplex PCR. The table shows 52,000 or so clones, with about four fifths occurring only once. The receptor's source is a human donor in a cohort sampled during active or convalescent COVID-19. The chain is built from TRBV2 and TRBJ2-7, with TRBD1 matching over 9 bases. Sequenced input: peripheral blood. In DNA form, the CDR3 reads TGTGCCAGCAGTGGCATCCGGGACAGGGTTGAGCAGTACTTC. Its protein is CASSGIRDRVEQYF.